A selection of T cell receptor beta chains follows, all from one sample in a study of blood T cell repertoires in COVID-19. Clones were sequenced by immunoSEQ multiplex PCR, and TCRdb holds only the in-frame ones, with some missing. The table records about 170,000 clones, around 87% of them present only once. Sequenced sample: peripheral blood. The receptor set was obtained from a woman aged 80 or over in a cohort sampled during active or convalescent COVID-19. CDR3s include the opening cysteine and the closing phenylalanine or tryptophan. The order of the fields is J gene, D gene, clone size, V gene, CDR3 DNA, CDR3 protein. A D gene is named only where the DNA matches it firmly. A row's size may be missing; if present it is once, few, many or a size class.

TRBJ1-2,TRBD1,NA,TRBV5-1,TGCGCCAGCAGCTTGGAGACAGGGTCGGTTGATGGCTACACCTTC,CASSLETGSVDGYTF
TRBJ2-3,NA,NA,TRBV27,TGTGCCAGCAGTTCCCTCGGCACAGATACGCAGTATTTT,CASSSLGTDTQYF
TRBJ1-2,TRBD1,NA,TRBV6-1,TGTGCCAGCAGTGAAGCTGGGGGACAGCGGCGAGGCTACACCTTC,CASSEAGGQRRGYTF
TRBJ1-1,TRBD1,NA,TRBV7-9,TGTGCCAGCAAAGAGGGGACAGCGAACACTGAAGCTTTCTTT,CASKEGTANTEAFF
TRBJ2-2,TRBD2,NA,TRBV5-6,TGTGCCAGCAGCTTGATGGCTAGCGGGAGGCGGACCGGGGAGCTGTTTTTT,CASSLMASGRRTGELFF
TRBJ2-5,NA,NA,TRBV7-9,TGTGCCAGCAGCCCGAGGGGACTTCAGTACCAAGAGACCCAGTACTTC,CASSPRGLQYQETQYF
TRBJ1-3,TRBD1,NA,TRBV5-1,TGCGCCAGCAGCTTGGGGACAGGAGGAAACACCATATATTTT,CASSLGTGGNTIYF
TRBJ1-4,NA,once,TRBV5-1,TGCGCCAGCAGCTTGGGATGGTCGGGTGGGAGTGAAAAACTGTTTTTT,CASSLGWSGGSEKLFF
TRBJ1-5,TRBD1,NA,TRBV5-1,TGCGCCAGCACCGAAGGGACAGGGGGGAATCAGCCCCAGCATTTT,CASTEGTGGNQPQHF
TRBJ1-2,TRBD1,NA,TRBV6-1,TGTGCCAGCAGTGAACATGGGAACAGGGGGACGACTTCTAACTATGGCTACACCTTC,CASSEHGNRGTTSNYGYTF
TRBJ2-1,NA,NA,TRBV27,TGTGCCAGCAGTTCCATCCCGGGGTACAATGAGCAGTTCTTC,CASSSIPGYNEQFF
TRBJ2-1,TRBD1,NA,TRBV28,TGTGCCAGCAGTTGGACAGGGAAAAACAATGAGCAGTTCTTC,CASSWTGKNNEQFF
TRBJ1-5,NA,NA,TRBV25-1,TGTGCCAGCAGTGCGGGGGGTCAGCCCCAGCATTTT,CASSAGGQPQHF
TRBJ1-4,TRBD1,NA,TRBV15,TGTGCCACCAGCAGTTCCGGGACAGGTCCTGAAAAACTGTTTTTT,CATSSSGTGPEKLFF
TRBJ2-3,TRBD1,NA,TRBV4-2,TGTGCCAGCAGCCAGACAGGGTTTATAGATACGCAGTATTTT,CASSQTGFIDTQYF
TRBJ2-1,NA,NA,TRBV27,TGTGCCAGCAGTGGTTCCCGGACAGTCAATGAGCAGTTCTTC,CASSGSRTVNEQFF
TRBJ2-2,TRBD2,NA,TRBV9,TGTGCCAGCAGCGTAGCGGGAGGGTACACCGGGGAGCTGTTTTTT,CASSVAGGYTGELFF
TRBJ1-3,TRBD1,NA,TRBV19,TGTGCCAGTAGTATAAGCATTGGGACAGCCTCTGGAAACACCATATATTTT,CASSISIGTASGNTIYF
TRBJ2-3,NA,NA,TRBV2,TGTGCCAGCGGGCCCCGGAGCACAGATACGCAGTATTTT,CASGPRSTDTQYF
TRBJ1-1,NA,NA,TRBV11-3,TGTGCCAGCAGCTTAGGGTCCCTGACAGCAGATGAAGCTTTCTTT,CASSLGSLTADEAFF
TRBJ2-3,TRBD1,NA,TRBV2,TGTGCCAGCAGTGGACAGGGGTTGGTAGCAGATACGCAGTATTTT,CASSGQGLVADTQYF
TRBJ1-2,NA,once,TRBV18,TGTGCCAGCTCACCTTTAGACAGGTTGAGTAGCTACACCTTC,CASSPLDRLSSYTF
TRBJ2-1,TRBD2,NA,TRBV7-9,TGTGCCAGCTCGTCCAGCGGGGCCGATGAGCAGTTCTTC,CASSSSGADEQFF
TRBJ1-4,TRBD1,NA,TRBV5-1,TGCGCCAGCAGCTTGCAGGACAGGGCAACTAATGAAAAACTGTTTTTT,CASSLQDRATNEKLFF
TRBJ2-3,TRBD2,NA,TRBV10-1,TGCGCCAGCAGTTCCGGACTAGCGGGAGCCACAGATACGCAGTATTTT,CASSSGLAGATDTQYF
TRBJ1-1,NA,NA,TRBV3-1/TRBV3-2,TGTGCCAGCAGCCAAGACCCGACGGAGGGGTTCACTGAAGCTTTCTTT,CASSQDPTEGFTEAFF
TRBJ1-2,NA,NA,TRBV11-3,TGTGCCAGCAGCATGGGAGGGGCGGATGGCTACACCTTC,CASSMGGADGYTF
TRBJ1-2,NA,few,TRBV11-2,TGTGCCAGCAGGCCCTTAGGAGGGCTCGGCTACACCTTC,CASRPLGGLGYTF
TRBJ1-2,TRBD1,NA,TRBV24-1,TGTGCCACCAGTGAGGACAGGTTTGGCTACACCTTC,CATSEDRFGYTF
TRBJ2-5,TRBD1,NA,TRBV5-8,TGTGCCAGCAGCTCGGGACAGGGGAGAGAGACCCAGTACTTC,CASSSGQGRETQYF
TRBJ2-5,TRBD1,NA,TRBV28,TGTGCCAGCAGTCGATACTCCGACAGGGGGGAGACCCAGTACTTC,CASSRYSDRGETQYF
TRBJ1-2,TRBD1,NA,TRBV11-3,TGTGCCAGCAGCATAACAGGGGAGTTTGGCTACACCTTC,CASSITGEFGYTF
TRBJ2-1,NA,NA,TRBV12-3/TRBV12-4,TGTGCCAGCAGTTTTGAGAATGAGCAGTTCTTC,CASSFENEQFF
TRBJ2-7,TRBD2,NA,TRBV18,TGTGCCAGCTCTTGGGGGACTAGCGGAACCTACGAGCAGTACTTC,CASSWGTSGTYEQYF
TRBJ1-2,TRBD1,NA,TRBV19,TGTGCCAGTAGTCAATTATTAGGACAGGGGAAAAACTATGGCTACACCTTC,CASSQLLGQGKNYGYTF
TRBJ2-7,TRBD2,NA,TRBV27,TGTGCCAGCAGTTACGTAGCGGGCCTCGAGCAGTACTTC,CASSYVAGLEQYF
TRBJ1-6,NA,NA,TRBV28,TGTGCCAGCAGTTTAGGGGGACTGGAATCACCCCTCCACTTT,CASSLGGLESPLHF
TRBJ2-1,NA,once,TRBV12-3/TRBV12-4,TGTGCCAGCAGTTTAGTCCTAAATGAGCAGTTCTTC,CASSLVLNEQFF
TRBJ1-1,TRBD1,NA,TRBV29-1,TGCAGCGTCGACAGGGAGTTGGCTGAAGCTTTCTTT,CSVDRELAEAFF
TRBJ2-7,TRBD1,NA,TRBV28,TGTGCCAGCAGTCCCGTTCGGACAGGGGGCGTCAAAATCTACGAGCAGTACTTC,CASSPVRTGGVKIYEQYF
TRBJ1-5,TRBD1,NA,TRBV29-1,TGCAGCGTTGCAGGGGCCTCGGGACAGGGTTTTATTGAGCCCCAGCATTTT,CSVAGASGQGFIEPQHF
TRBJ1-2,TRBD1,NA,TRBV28,TGTGCCAGCAGTACCCTATCGACAGGGAACTATGGCTACACCTTC,CASSTLSTGNYGYTF
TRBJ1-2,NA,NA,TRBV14,TGTGCCAGCAGCCAGTCCGGGGGTGGCTACACCTTC,CASSQSGGGYTF
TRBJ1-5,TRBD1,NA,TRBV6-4,TGTGCCAGCAGGCCAACAGGGGGCTGGAATCAGCCCCAGCATTTT,CASRPTGGWNQPQHF
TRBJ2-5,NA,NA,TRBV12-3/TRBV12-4,TGTGCCAGCAGCTCCGGGGGGCGAGAGACCCAGTACTTC,CASSSGGRETQYF
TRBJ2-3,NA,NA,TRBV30,TGTGCCTTTAACCCAATTAAAGGGGGCACAGATACGCAGTATTTT,CAFNPIKGGTDTQYF
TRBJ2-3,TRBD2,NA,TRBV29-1,TGCAGCGCCGGGACTAGCGGTACGCAGTATTTT,CSAGTSGTQYF
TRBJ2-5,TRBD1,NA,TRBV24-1,TGTGCCACCAGTGACACCCGGACAGGCCGTCAAGAGACCCAGTACTTC,CATSDTRTGRQETQYF
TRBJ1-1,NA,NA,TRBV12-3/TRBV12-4,TGTGCCAGCAGTTTAGCCTGGAACACTGAAGCTTTCTTT,CASSLAWNTEAFF
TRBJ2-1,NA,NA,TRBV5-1,TGCGCCAGCAGCTTAACCGGGACATCTTACAATGAGCAGTTCTTC,CASSLTGTSYNEQFF